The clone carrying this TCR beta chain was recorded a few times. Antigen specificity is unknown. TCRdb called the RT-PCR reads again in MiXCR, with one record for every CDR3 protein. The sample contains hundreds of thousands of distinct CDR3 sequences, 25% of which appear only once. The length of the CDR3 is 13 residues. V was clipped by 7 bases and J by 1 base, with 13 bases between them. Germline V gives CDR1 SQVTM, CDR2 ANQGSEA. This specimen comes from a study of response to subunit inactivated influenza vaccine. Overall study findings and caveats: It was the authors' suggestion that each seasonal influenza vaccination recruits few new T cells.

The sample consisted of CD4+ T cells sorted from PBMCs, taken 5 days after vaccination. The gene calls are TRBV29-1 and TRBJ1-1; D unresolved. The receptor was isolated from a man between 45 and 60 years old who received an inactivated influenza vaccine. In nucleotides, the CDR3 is TGCAGCGCCCGGACGGGAGGGAACACTGAAGCTTTCTTT. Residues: CSARTGGNTEAFF.